These T cell receptor beta chains were read from a single sample in a study of blood T cell repertoires in COVID-19. Produced via immunoSEQ multiplex PCR; TCRdb's table is partial and in-frame only. The sample lists about 74,000 clones, more than 90% occurring once. Specimen: peripheral blood. These receptors were collected from a man aged 50-60 years with acute or convalescent COVID-19. Both conserved end residues are part of each CDR3. A D gene is named only where the DNA matches it firmly. Clone size appears in some rows only: once, few, many, or a class for an expanded clone.

v_call	d_call	j_call	clone_size	cdr3_aa	cdr3_nt
TRBV5-1	.	TRBJ1-4	few	CASSFGGRTNEKLFF	TGCGCCAGCAGCTTTGGCGGGAGAACTAATGAAAAACTGTTTTTT
TRBV6-6	TRBD1	TRBJ1-5	.	CASGDRGVQPQHF	TGTGCCAGCGGGGACAGGGGCGTACAGCCCCAGCATTTT
TRBV5-1	TRBD2	TRBJ2-1	few	CASSSHSGRVNEQFF	TGCGCCAGCAGCTCCCATAGCGGGAGGGTGAATGAGCAGTTCTTC
TRBV4-1	TRBD1	TRBJ1-5	.	CASSHRTGANQPQHF	TGCGCCAGCAGCCACCGGACAGGGGCCAATCAGCCCCAGCATTTT
TRBV7-8	TRBD2	TRBJ2-7	.	CASSWGGLAGQLYEQYF	TGTGCCAGCAGCTGGGGGGGACTAGCGGGCCAGTTATACGAGCAGTACTTC
TRBV7-9	.	TRBJ2-1	.	CASSLKGGNEQFF	TGTGCCAGCAGCTTAAAAGGCGGCAATGAGCAGTTCTTC
TRBV10-2	TRBD2	TRBJ2-2	.	CASSRLAGGINGNTGELFF	TGCGCCAGCAGTAGACTAGCGGGAGGTATAAACGGGAACACCGGGGAGCTGTTTTTT
TRBV19	.	TRBJ1-6	.	CASSIRTENSPLHF	TGTGCCAGTAGTATACGGACAGAAAATTCACCCCTCCACTTT
TRBV10-3	TRBD1	TRBJ2-5	.	CAISQPGQGQETQYF	TGTGCCATCAGTCAACCGGGACAGGGACAAGAGACCCAGTACTTC
TRBV6-6	.	TRBJ1-2	.	CASNPGAGYTF	TGTGCCAGCAATCCAGGGGCCGGCTACACCTTC
TRBV6-5	TRBD1	TRBJ1-6	.	CASSYAGQAGSPLHF	TGTGCCAGCAGTTACGCCGGACAGGCGGGTTCACCCCTCCACTTT
TRBV2	.	TRBJ1-1	.	CASSETRRDTEAFF	TGTGCCAGCAGTGAAACTAGGCGGGACACTGAAGCTTTCTTT
TRBV28	TRBD1	TRBJ2-3	.	CASSSTGVFQSTDTQYF	TGTGCCAGCAGTTCTACAGGGGTCTTCCAATCCACAGATACGCAGTATTTT
TRBV7-9	.	TRBJ2-2	.	CASSSPNTGELFF	TGTGCCAGCAGCAGCCCGAACACCGGGGAGCTGTTTTTT
TRBV19	TRBD1	TRBJ2-3	.	CASSRPDVDRVTDTQYF	TGTGCCAGTAGTAGACCAGACGTAGACAGGGTTACAGATACGCAGTATTTT
TRBV24-1	.	TRBJ2-2	.	CATSDLTANTGELFF	TGTGCCACCAGTGATTTAACGGCGAACACCGGGGAGCTGTTTTTT
TRBV11-2	.	TRBJ1-2	.	CASSMDRSNYGYTF	TGTGCCAGCAGCATGGACAGATCCAACTATGGCTACACCTTC